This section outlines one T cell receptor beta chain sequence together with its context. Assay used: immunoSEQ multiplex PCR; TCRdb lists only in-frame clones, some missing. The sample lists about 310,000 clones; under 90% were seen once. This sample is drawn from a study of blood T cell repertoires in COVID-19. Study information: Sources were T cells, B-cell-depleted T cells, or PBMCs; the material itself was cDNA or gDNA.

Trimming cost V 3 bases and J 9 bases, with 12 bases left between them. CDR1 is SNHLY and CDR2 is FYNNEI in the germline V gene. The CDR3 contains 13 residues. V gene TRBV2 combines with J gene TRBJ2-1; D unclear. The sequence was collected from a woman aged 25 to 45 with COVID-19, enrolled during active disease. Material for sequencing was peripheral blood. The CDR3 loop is CASSESSLVEQFF. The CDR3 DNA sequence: TGTGCCAGCAGTGAGAGTAGTTTGGTTGAGCAGTTCTTC.